This T cell receptor beta chain is from a study of blood T cell repertoires in COVID-19. Study-wide background: Some COVID-19 samples were acute and others convalescent; all came from the United States, Italy and Spain. Sources were T cells, B-cell-depleted T cells, or PBMCs; the material itself was cDNA or gDNA.

V was cut by 6 bases and J by 7 bases, with 15 bases left in between. CDR1 is MDHEN, CDR2 SYDVKM, per germline. CDR3 length: 13 amino acids. This clone was detected ten times or more. Followed longitudinally, the Seattle patients had been enrolled during active infection. Assay used: immunoSEQ multiplex PCR; TCRdb lists only in-frame clones, some missing. Counted here are about 150,000 clones, roughly 84% occurring once; the ten biggest clones make up roughly 8.7%. The receptor's source is a man younger than 45 with COVID-19, enrolled during active disease. The gene calls are TRBV28 and TRBJ1-2; D gene uncertain. Source material: peripheral blood. The CDR3 loop is CASSTALIGGYTF. The CDR3 region has the DNA TGTGCCAGCAGCACAGCCCTCATTGGTGGCTACACCTTC.